The 14 T cell receptor beta chains listed next were all sequenced from one sample in a study of T cell responses to AZD1222 COVID-19 vaccine. Libraries were prepared by immunoSEQ multiplex PCR; TCRdb keeps only in-frame clonotypes and omits some of them. The data contain 95,000 to 100,000 clones, around 87% of them singletons. Sequenced here: peripheral blood, sampled 28 days after the second AZD1222 dose. These receptors came from an adult who received the AZD1222 COVID-19 vaccine.

V and J are TRBV5-1 and TRBJ1-1; no reliable D call. The CDR3 length is 12 residues. Trimming shortened V by 0 bases and J by 4 bases, and 4 bases separated the two germline ends. The germline CDR1 and CDR2 sequences are SGHRS and YFSETQ. CDR3 sequence (DNA): TGCGCCAGCAGCTTGGACAGCACTGAAGCTTTCTTT. Its protein is CASSLDSTEAFF.

CDR3 sequence reads: CASRGPISSSYNEQFF. The CDR3 region has the DNA TGCGCCAGCAGGGGGCCTATATCAAGCTCCTACAATGAGCAGTTCTTC. This chain uses TRBV5-1 with TRBJ2-1, with D perhaps matching TRBD1 (5 bases). Trimming took off 5 bases at V and 0 bases at J, with 15 bases between the two ends. The germline V gene has CDR1 SGHRS and CDR2 YFSETQ. This CDR3 has 16 residues.

The chain couples TRBV20-1 to TRBJ2-1; 8 nucleotides match TRBD2. The CDR3 is made up of 17 amino acids. Germline CDR1 DFQATT, CDR2 SNEGSKA (reference sequence). With 3 bases clipped from V and 0 bases from J, the junction kept 10 bases outside the gene matches. The CDR3 nucleotides are TGCAGTGCTAGTCTGGCGGGAGGAGGAAGCTCCTACAATGAGCAGTTCTTC. It translates to CSASLAGGGSSYNEQFF.

The genes are TRBV2 and TRBJ1-2; D may be TRBD1 (6 bases). CDR3 length equals 13 residues. Trimming took off 1 base at V and 8 bases at J, with 11 bases between the two ends. Per germline, CDR1 SNHLY and CDR2 FYNNEI. CDR3 sequence (DNA): TGTGCCAGCAGTGAAGGCGGACAGTACGGCTACACCTTC. It specifies CASSEGGQYGYTF.

The gene calls are TRBV19 and TRBJ2-2; D is undetermined. CDR1 and CDR2 (germline): LNHDA, SQIVND (reference sequence). The CDR3 extends over 15 amino acids. Deletions cut 2 bases from V and 4 bases from J, with 11 bases between. CDR3: CASSISGAGTGELFF. The CDR3 DNA follows: TGTGCCAGTAGTATATCCGGAGCAGGCACCGGGGAGCTGTTTTTT.

Only a few counts were recorded for this clone. The gene calls are TRBV21-1 and TRBJ2-7; TRBD1 is taken as the D call from the table, unchecked against the DNA. TRBV21-1 is a documented pseudogene. The CDR3 is made up of 14 amino acids. CDR3 in amino acids: CASSISREIYEQYF. The CDR3 bases are TGTGCCAGCAGCATTAGCAGGGAAATCTACGAGCAGTACTTC.

The chain joins TRBV18 to TRBJ2-5; unclear D gene. Germline values: CDR1 KGHSH, CDR2 LQKENI. V was shortened by 5 bases and J by 1 base, with 8 bases between the two germline ends. This CDR3 spans 13 amino acids. The CDR3 region is CASSFGSQETQYF. The DNA of the CDR3 is TGTGCCAGCTCATTTGGGTCCCAAGAGACCCAGTACTTC.

This clone turned up a few times. V gene TRBV15 combines with J gene TRBJ1-2; no clear D. Germline V lookup: CDR1 LNHNV, CDR2 YYDKDF (reference sequence). The CDR3 sequence is 14 residues long. Trimming left V 1 base short and J 3 bases short, with 9 bases between. CDR3 sequence reads: CATSRADGDYGYTF. CDR3 nucleotides: TGTGCCACCAGCAGAGCCGACGGAGACTATGGCTACACCTTC.

J is TRBJ2-7 and V is TRBV6-2 or TRBV6-3; no definite D call. Per the germline V gene, CDR1 is MNHEY and CDR2 is SVGEGT. Between the trimmed V and J ends, which lost 6 bases and 0 bases, there was a span of 12 bases. The CDR3 has 14 residues. CDR3 coding DNA: TGTGCCAGCAGCCAGCCACTCAGCTCCTACGAGCAGTACTTC. Residues: CASSQPLSSYEQYF.

This sequence joins TRBV9 and TRBJ1-6, with 12 bases lining up with TRBD1. With V trimmed by 4 bases and J by 2 bases, 10 bases remained unmatched. Germline-derived CDR1 and CDR2 are SGDLS and YYNGEE. The CDR3 has 19 amino acids. CDR3: CASSPDRGQGATYNSPLHF. The CDR3 region has the DNA TGTGCCAGCAGCCCCGACAGGGGACAGGGGGCGACCTATAATTCACCCCTCCACTTT.

The count of this clone is one. This chain links TRBV6-5 with TRBJ1-1; no clear D gene. Germline V CDR1 and CDR2: MNHEY, SVGAGI. Between the trimmed V and J ends, which lost 6 bases and 1 base, there was a span of 12 bases. This CDR3 spans 14 amino acids. CDR3 loop: CASRRTGRNTEAFF. In DNA form, the CDR3 reads TGTGCCAGCAGGAGGACTGGAAGGAACACTGAAGCTTTCTTT.

V usage is TRBV5-4 and J usage is TRBJ2-3; 11 bases agree with TRBD2. This CDR3 has 16 amino acids. After removal of 3 bases from V and 14 bases from J, the junction contained 17 bases not matched to a gene. Per the germline V gene, CDR1 is SGHNT and CDR2 is YYREEE (reference sequence). CDR3 bases: TGTGCCAGCAGCTGGATGGGCCTAGCGGGGGGCCAAAATGTGTATTTT. This codes for CASSWMGLAGGQNVYF.

The chain uses TRBV19 and TRBJ1-2; no reliable D call. Looked up from germline, CDR1 is LNHDA and CDR2 is SQIVND (reference sequence). With 5 bases removed from V and 7 bases from J, the gap between germline ends came to 11 bases. This CDR3 spans 12 amino acids. The CDR3 reads CASSPQVGGYTF. The CDR3 region has the DNA TGTGCCAGTAGTCCCCAGGTCGGTGGCTACACCTTC.

This sequence joins TRBV6-2 or TRBV6-3 and TRBJ2-1, with 8 bases identical to TRBD1. CDR3 length equals 14 residues. The V gene's germline CDR1 is MNHEY and CDR2 SVGEGT. With 8 bases clipped from V and 4 bases from J, the junction kept 7 bases outside the gene matches. The CDR3 nucleotides read TGTGCCAGCCGTTTTACAGGGGGATACAATGAGCAGTTCTTC. This codes for CASRFTGGYNEQFF.